Given below is one TCR beta chain in context. This clone appeared once. Which antigen it targets is not known. It has no much larger one-base neighbor in the sample; base qualities were not kept. The immunoSEQ Assay, a bias-controlled multiplex PCR, was used to amplify TCRbeta CDR3 regions from genomic DNA. From the authors' description of their analysis: The number of nucleated cells in each sample was estimated by amplification of reference gene primers within the assay. To quantify the absolute abundance of each unique TCRbeta CDR3 rearrangement, sequence reads were collapsed and filtered. Productive Simpson clonality was computed per sample as the square root of Simpson's diversity index over productive rearrangements. The immuneACCESS repertoire file appears here via TCRdb, limited to in-frame rearrangements. These files lack a portion of the clones; in checked studies, under half of the deficit traces to unresolved V genes, and the cause of the others is not known. V and J calls and clone size are copied from that table; D and trimming were computed from the DNA. The sample includes some 120,000 clones, with approximately 80% observed a single time. Of the sample, around 25% is held by the ten largest clones.

The sample comes from a study of blood T cell repertoires in COVID-19 (TCRdb year 2020). With respect to the entire study: The collaborator samples originated in the United States, Italy and Spain and spanned the acute and convalescent phases of COVID-19. Where available, HLA class I and class II types were obtained from metadata supplied by the sample provider rather than from assay-based typing. Sample metadata almost always included a de-identified subject ID, COVID-19 status, age in years and sex. The prospective study material was composed of cDNA or gDNA derived from T cells, B-cell-depleted T cells, or PBMCs. A freely available public database, intended as a resource for researchers studying the immune response to SARS-CoV-2, is where the repertoires were released. The samples were drawn from two sources: the first 160 participants of the ongoing ImmuneRACE study, and 1,254 subjects contributed by 6 global collaborators. The dataset comprised deeply sampled blood TCRbeta repertoires from subjects exposed to, actively infected with, or recovered from COVID-19. What the work shows at the level of the full study, not this receptor alone: The quantity of clinical and demographic metadata differed by source and by participant and was supplied without curation.

The collaborating institutions used their own protocols to collect whole blood in K2EDTA tubes. Collaborator samples were shipped for TCRbeta analysis as frozen whole blood, isolated PBMCs, or DNA extracted from either sample type. Cut back by 6 bases and 6 bases, the V and J ends lie 12 bases apart. The cysteine opens and the phenylalanine closes a CDR3 of 13 amino acids. Only the CDR3 portion is preserved as DNA: 39 bases, with reading frame beginning at the first base. This TCR was recovered from a human donor in a cohort sampled during active COVID-19. The sequenced sample was peripheral blood. The rearranged segments are TRBV12-3 or TRBV12-4 and TRBJ2-1; possibly the D gene is TRBD1, per 5 matching bases. The CDR3 reads CASSRIGVNEQFF. The DNA sequence reads TGTGCCAGCAGCCGCATAGGGGTCAATGAGCAGTTCTTC.